This note documents a single T cell receptor (beta chain) sequence. The record originates from a study of cytomegalovirus exposure and HLA in healthy donors. After removal of 7 bases from V and 5 bases from J, the junction contained 7 bases not matched to a gene. This CDR3 contains 14 residues. Germline V gene lookup returns CDR1 MNHNY and CDR2 SVGAGI (reference sequence). A multiplex PCR was run with 60 Vbeta primers and 13 Jbeta primers. Using immunoSEQ multiplex PCR, the repertoire was profiled, and TCRdb retains in-frame clones only, with some absent. Counted here are approximately 120,000 clones, approximately 80% occurring once; the ten biggest clones make up 1.2%.

Specimen: PBMCs. V gene TRBV6-6 combines with J gene TRBJ2-2, with 7 bases fitting TRBD2. The TCR comes from a man over 45 in good health and CMV-seronegative. The CDR3 DNA follows: TGTGCCAGCATCCTCAACGGGGGGACCGGGGAGCTGTTTTTT. Translation: CASILNGGTGELFF.